The clone carrying this TCR beta chain was detected a few times. Its antigen is as yet unknown. The CDR3 spans 16 residues. Germline-derived CDR1 and CDR2 are SGDLS and YYNGEE. V dropped 2 bases and J dropped 0 bases, with 12 bases sitting between them. Expressed TCRB transcripts were sequenced, since all the RNA that had been isolated was reverse transcribed. TCRdb's table, derived via immunoSEQ multiplex PCR, lists solely in-frame clones and lacks some. The sample has 300,000 to 400,000 clones; less than 15% are singletons. The entry originates in a study of beta chain features in type 1 diabetes. General study points: Type 1 diabetes patients had moderately but significantly shorter TCRB CDR3s in all four CD4+ subsets. Across patients, naive, central memory and Treg TCRB repertoires exhibited apparently greater similarity than was observed across healthy donors. Researchers cautioned that cDNA sequencing could over-represent cells with high TCR expression.

The chain has TRBV9 and TRBJ2-4, with D perhaps matching TRBD2 (6 bases). This receptor was taken from a woman younger than 30 with type 1 diabetes. The sample consisted of naive CD4+ T cells from blood. CDR3 residues: CASSVSPGLAKNIQYF. CDR3 in DNA: TGTGCCAGCAGCGTCTCTCCGGGACTAGCCAAAAACATTCAGTACTTC.